This T cell receptor beta chain was recorded in a study of OX40 agonist ivuxolimab in advanced cancers. Germline values: CDR1 SSHAT, CDR2 FNYEAQ (reference sequence). The V end lost 2 bases, the J end lost 2 bases, and 21 bases lay between the germline ends. This CDR3 contains 18 residues. Overall study findings and caveats: Average numbers of expanded clones were greater in CD8+ T cells than in CD4+.

TCRdb's copy holds only in-frame clones and misses some; the assay was immunoSEQ multiplex PCR. The data contain 70,000 to 80,000 clones, approximately 86% of them seen just once; the ten biggest clones take up about 0.9%. This clone showed up just once. What it recognizes is unknown. The chain uses TRBV7-7 and TRBJ1-1; the D gene is possibly TRBD1 (5 bases). Sequencing was performed on CD4+ or CD8+ T cells sorted from blood, taken in a trial of the OX40 agonist ivuxolimab. The origin of this receptor is an adult with an advanced solid tumor such as melanoma, head and neck, liver or kidney cancer. As DNA, the CDR3 is TGTGCCAGCAGCTTATTTTGGGGGACCCCAAAAGGAAACACTGAAGCTTTCTTT. Protein sequence: CASSLFWGTPKGNTEAFF.